This T cell receptor beta chain comes out of a study of blood T cells in healthy people across ages. Alongside a J-beta primer mix, a sample-barcoded 5' primer served in a second PCR lasting 7 to 11 cycles. Tagging of each cDNA molecule was performed by a template-switch adaptor with 12 random nucleotides. Via MiXCR, TCRdb re-called the 5' RACE reads, giving one row per CDR3 protein. The sample contains about a million distinct CDR3 sequences, around 48% of which appear only once. The CDR3 covers 14 residues. V lost 4 bases and J lost 5; bases outside the gene matches: 3. The germline gives CDR1 SGDLS, CDR2 YYNGEE.

What was sequenced was blood. The rearrangement links TRBV9 to TRBJ2-2; 9 bases line up with TRBD1. The receptor was derived from a young man in good health. The CDR3 sequence is CASSLQGATGELFF. CDR3 bases: TGTGCCAGCAGCTTACAGGGGGCAACCGGGGAGCTGTTTTTT.